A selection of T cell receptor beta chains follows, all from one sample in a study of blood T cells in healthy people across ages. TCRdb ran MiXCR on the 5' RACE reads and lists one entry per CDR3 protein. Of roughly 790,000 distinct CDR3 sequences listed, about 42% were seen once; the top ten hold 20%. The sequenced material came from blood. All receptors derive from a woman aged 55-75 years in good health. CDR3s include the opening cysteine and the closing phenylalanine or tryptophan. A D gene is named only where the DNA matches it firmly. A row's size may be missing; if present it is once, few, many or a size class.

CDR3 protein: CATSRMTGVTEKLFF; CDR3 DNA: TGTGCCACCAGCAGGATGACAGGGGTCACTGAAAAACTGTTTTTT; clone size: few; V gene: TRBV15; J gene: TRBJ1-4; D gene: TRBD1
CDR3 protein: CASSQGNSGFNEQFF; CDR3 DNA: TGCGCCAGCAGCCAAGGGAACAGCGGGTTCAATGAGCAGTTCTTC; clone size: few; V gene: TRBV4-3; J gene: TRBJ2-1; D gene: .
CDR3 protein: CSATNIGDSPGLNTYEQFF; CDR3 DNA: TGCAGTGCTACGAACATTGGGGACAGTCCAGGCCTCAATACCTACGAGCAGTTCTTC; clone size: .; V gene: TRBV20-1; J gene: TRBJ2-1; D gene: TRBD1
CDR3 protein: CASSSSRGFGANVLTF; CDR3 DNA: TGTGCCAGCAGCTCATCCCGGGGCTTTGGGGCCAACGTCCTGACTTTC; clone size: few; V gene: TRBV7-9; J gene: TRBJ2-6; D gene: .
CDR3 protein: CSAQTGLAKNIQYF; CDR3 DNA: TGCAGTGCCCAGACAGGGCTAGCCAAAAACATTCAGTACTTC; clone size: few; V gene: TRBV20-1; J gene: TRBJ2-4; D gene: TRBD1
CDR3 protein: CSFRQGAGEQYF; CDR3 DNA: TGCAGTTTTCGACAGGGGGCCGGGGAGCAGTACTTC; clone size: few; V gene: TRBV20-1; J gene: TRBJ2-5; D gene: TRBD1
CDR3 protein: CSVSPQQGRNTDTQYF; CDR3 DNA: TGCAGCGTTAGCCCACAACAGGGGAGGAACACAGATACGCAGTATTTT; clone size: .; V gene: TRBV29-1; J gene: TRBJ2-3; D gene: .
CDR3 protein: CASSYEGARDEQFF; CDR3 DNA: TGTGCCAGCAGTTACGAGGGGGCCAGGGATGAGCAGTTCTTC; clone size: .; V gene: TRBV6-5; J gene: TRBJ2-1; D gene: TRBD1
CDR3 protein: CASSDRENTEAFF; CDR3 DNA: TGTGCCAGCAGTGACAGGGAGAACACTGAAGCTTTCTTT; clone size: .; V gene: TRBV6-4; J gene: TRBJ1-1; D gene: .
CDR3 protein: CSAADHEQYF; CDR3 DNA: TGCAGTGCCGCGGACCACGAGCAGTACTTC; clone size: many; V gene: TRBV20-1; J gene: TRBJ2-7; D gene: .
CDR3 protein: CATSDSQGQGGYYNEQFF; CDR3 DNA: TGTGCCACCAGTGATTCTCAGGGACAGGGAGGGTACTACAATGAGCAGTTCTTC; clone size: .; V gene: TRBV24-1; J gene: TRBJ2-1; D gene: TRBD1
CDR3 protein: CASSLGQGARSPLHF; CDR3 DNA: TGTGCCAGCAGCTTAGGACAGGGGGCGAGATCACCCCTCCACTTT; clone size: few; V gene: TRBV7-6; J gene: TRBJ1-6; D gene: TRBD1
CDR3 protein: CASTLTGERFF; CDR3 DNA: TGTGCCAGCACTCTGACAGGGGAGCGGTTCTTC; clone size: few; V gene: TRBV12-3/TRBV12-4; J gene: TRBJ2-1; D gene: TRBD1
CDR3 protein: CSAPLDRIINYGYTF; CDR3 DNA: TGCAGTGCCCCCCTAGACAGGATAATTAACTATGGCTACACCTTC; clone size: .; V gene: TRBV20-1; J gene: TRBJ1-2; D gene: .
CDR3 protein: CASSQMGGQPQHF; CDR3 DNA: TGTGCCAGCAGCCAAATGGGAGGTCAGCCCCAGCATTTT; clone size: .; V gene: TRBV3-1; J gene: TRBJ1-5; D gene: .
CDR3 protein: CASSMASSSYNSPLHF; CDR3 DNA: TGTGCCAGTAGTATGGCGTCGAGCTCCTATAATTCACCCCTCCACTTT; clone size: few; V gene: TRBV19; J gene: TRBJ1-6; D gene: .
CDR3 protein: CASRGQGAFTQSNQPQHF; CDR3 DNA: TGTGCCAGCAGAGGACAGGGGGCGTTCACTCAAAGCAATCAGCCCCAGCATTTT; clone size: once; V gene: TRBV12-3/TRBV12-4; J gene: TRBJ1-5; D gene: TRBD1
CDR3 protein: CASSQDLGGEREFF; CDR3 DNA: TGTGCCAGCAGCCAAGATCTAGGAGGGGAAAGGGAGTTCTTC; clone size: .; V gene: TRBV9; J gene: TRBJ2-1; D gene: .
CDR3 protein: CASSSHPAREVAKNIQYF; CDR3 DNA: TGTGCCAGCAGTTCCCATCCGGCGAGAGAAGTAGCCAAAAACATTCAGTACTTC; clone size: few; V gene: TRBV12-3/TRBV12-4; J gene: TRBJ2-4; D gene: .
CDR3 protein: CASSPGRGQSEAFF; CDR3 DNA: TGTGCCAGCAGCCCCGGGAGGGGACAGAGTGAAGCTTTCTTT; clone size: few; V gene: TRBV4-2; J gene: TRBJ1-1; D gene: TRBD1
CDR3 protein: CASSLQAGGGNEQFF; CDR3 DNA: TGTGCCAGCAGTTTGCAAGCGGGAGGGGGGAATGAGCAGTTCTTC; clone size: .; V gene: TRBV12-3/TRBV12-4; J gene: TRBJ2-1; D gene: TRBD2
CDR3 protein: CASSNLAGAYNEQFF; CDR3 DNA: TGTGCCAGCAGCAATCTAGCGGGAGCCTACAATGAGCAGTTCTTC; clone size: few; V gene: TRBV12-3/TRBV12-4; J gene: TRBJ2-1; D gene: TRBD2
CDR3 protein: CASRLGQGNGYTF; CDR3 DNA: TGTGCCAGCAGATTGGGACAGGGGAATGGCTACACCTTC; clone size: .; V gene: TRBV7-2; J gene: TRBJ1-2; D gene: TRBD1
CDR3 protein: CASNGREAYSSYEQYF; CDR3 DNA: TGTGCCAGCAATGGGCGGGAGGCCTACTCCTCCTACGAGCAGTACTTC; clone size: few; V gene: TRBV28; J gene: TRBJ2-7; D gene: TRBD2
CDR3 protein: CASSLGLLGETQYF; CDR3 DNA: TGTGCCAGCAGTTTAGGCCTTTTGGGGGAGACCCAGTACTTC; clone size: many; V gene: TRBV12-3/TRBV12-4; J gene: TRBJ2-5; D gene: .
CDR3 protein: CASSLPRTGDTGELFF; CDR3 DNA: TGTGCCAGCAGCTTACCACGGACAGGGGACACCGGGGAGCTGTTTTTT; clone size: .; V gene: TRBV13; J gene: TRBJ2-2; D gene: TRBD1
CDR3 protein: CSGGRGNTEAFF; CDR3 DNA: TGCAGCGGCGGCAGGGGGAACACTGAAGCTTTCTTT; clone size: many; V gene: TRBV29-1; J gene: TRBJ1-1; D gene: .
CDR3 protein: CATRGTDKTQYF; CDR3 DNA: TGTGCCACCCGTGGGACAGACAAGACCCAGTACTTC; clone size: .; V gene: TRBV24-1; J gene: TRBJ2-5; D gene: TRBD1
CDR3 protein: CASSLSTSENTDTQYF; CDR3 DNA: TGTGCCAGCAGTTTATCGACTAGCGAGAACACAGATACGCAGTATTTT; clone size: few; V gene: TRBV12-3/TRBV12-4; J gene: TRBJ2-3; D gene: TRBD2
CDR3 protein: CASSSGQGIDTQYF; CDR3 DNA: TGTGCCAGCAGCTCCGGTCAGGGAATAGATACGCAGTATTTT; clone size: few; V gene: TRBV7-3; J gene: TRBJ2-3; D gene: .
CDR3 protein: CATSRGLGTVGTEAFF; CDR3 DNA: TGTGCCACCAGCAGAGGGTTGGGGACAGTAGGCACTGAAGCTTTCTTT; clone size: few; V gene: TRBV15; J gene: TRBJ1-1; D gene: TRBD1
CDR3 protein: CASSLHEKDTQYF; CDR3 DNA: TGTGCTAGCAGCCTCCATGAGAAAGATACGCAGTATTTT; clone size: many; V gene: TRBV7-7; J gene: TRBJ2-3; D gene: .
CDR3 protein: CASSLDWRGTRGTGELFF; CDR3 DNA: TGTGCCAGCAGCTTGGACTGGCGGGGGACTCGAGGCACCGGGGAGCTGTTTTTT; clone size: .; V gene: TRBV5-5; J gene: TRBJ2-2; D gene: TRBD2
CDR3 protein: CAIRRSSYEQYF; CDR3 DNA: TGTGCCATCAGGCGCAGCTCCTACGAGCAGTACTTC; clone size: .; V gene: TRBV10-3; J gene: TRBJ2-7; D gene: .
CDR3 protein: CASTRDGFNEQYF; CDR3 DNA: TGTGCCAGCACCAGGGACGGCTTTAACGAGCAGTACTTC; clone size: .; V gene: TRBV7-9; J gene: TRBJ2-7; D gene: .
CDR3 protein: CASSRRLSSASYNEQFF; CDR3 DNA: TGTGCCAGCAGCCGGCGTCTTTCAAGCGCCTCCTACAATGAGCAGTTCTTC; clone size: .; V gene: TRBV3-1; J gene: TRBJ2-1; D gene: .
CDR3 protein: CASSSLNPPYEQYF; CDR3 DNA: TGTGCCAGCAGTTCCCTAAACCCCCCCTACGAGCAGTACTTC; clone size: few; V gene: TRBV27; J gene: TRBJ2-7; D gene: .
CDR3 protein: CATTGTGDGQPQHF; CDR3 DNA: TGTGCCACGACAGGGACAGGGGATGGCCAGCCCCAGCATTTT; clone size: few; V gene: TRBV2; J gene: TRBJ1-5; D gene: TRBD1
CDR3 protein: CASSYAPPGGPRDTQYF; CDR3 DNA: TGTGCCAGCAGTTACGCCCCCCCGGGGGGGCCTCGAGATACGCAGTATTTT; clone size: few; V gene: TRBV6-2/TRBV6-3; J gene: TRBJ2-3; D gene: TRBD2
CDR3 protein: CASRGGTNEQYF; CDR3 DNA: TGTGCCAGCAGAGGTGGGACTAACGAGCAGTACTTC; clone size: .; V gene: TRBV25-1; J gene: TRBJ2-7; D gene: TRBD2
CDR3 protein: CASSYEGGRGYTF; CDR3 DNA: TGTGCCAGCAGCTACGAAGGGGGTAGAGGCTACACCTTC; clone size: .; V gene: TRBV11-3; J gene: TRBJ1-2; D gene: .
CDR3 protein: CASSHSGRPPYEQYF; CDR3 DNA: TGCGCCAGCAGCCATAGCGGGAGGCCCCCCTACGAGCAGTACTTC; clone size: once; V gene: TRBV4-3; J gene: TRBJ2-7; D gene: TRBD2
CDR3 protein: CATAGAGTDTQYF; CDR3 DNA: TGTGCCACCGCGGGAGCGGGAACAGATACGCAGTATTTT; clone size: .; V gene: TRBV24-1; J gene: TRBJ2-3; D gene: TRBD2
CDR3 protein: CAISRDRGVEGETQYF; CDR3 DNA: TGTGCCATCAGCCGGGACAGGGGCGTTGAGGGAGAGACCCAGTACTTC; clone size: .; V gene: TRBV10-3; J gene: TRBJ2-5; D gene: TRBD1
CDR3 protein: CSAIRGSYNEQFF; CDR3 DNA: TGCAGTGCTATTCGAGGCTCCTACAATGAGCAGTTCTTC; clone size: .; V gene: TRBV20-1; J gene: TRBJ2-1; D gene: .
CDR3 protein: CASSYSGQRPPYNEQFF; CDR3 DNA: TGTGCCAGCAGTTACTCGGGGCAGCGGCCACCATACAATGAGCAGTTCTTC; clone size: .; V gene: TRBV6-6; J gene: TRBJ2-1; D gene: .
CDR3 protein: CASSALGGGTGLNEQYF; CDR3 DNA: TGCGCCAGCAGCGCCCTTGGCGGGGGTACGGGGCTGAATGAGCAGTACTTC; clone size: few; V gene: TRBV5-1; J gene: TRBJ2-5; D gene: TRBD2
CDR3 protein: CASSLAGTVGETQYF; CDR3 DNA: TGTGCCAGCAGTTTAGCCGGGACTGTAGGTGAGACCCAGTACTTC; clone size: .; V gene: TRBV12-3/TRBV12-4; J gene: TRBJ2-5; D gene: .
CDR3 protein: CSVAPAGAGNTVYF; CDR3 DNA: TGCAGCGTCGCACCAGCTGGGGCTGGAAACACCGTATATTTT; clone size: .; V gene: TRBV29-1; J gene: TRBJ1-3; D gene: .
CDR3 protein: CASILDTNTGELFF; CDR3 DNA: TGCGCCAGCATCCTGGACACAAACACCGGGGAGCTGTTTTTT; clone size: .; V gene: TRBV5-1; J gene: TRBJ2-2; D gene: .
CDR3 protein: CASSQGQSLTPDTQYF; CDR3 DNA: TGCGCCAGCAGCCAAGGACAGTCCCTCACCCCAGATACGCAGTATTTT; clone size: .; V gene: TRBV4-1; J gene: TRBJ2-3; D gene: .
CDR3 protein: CAGSSSTDTQYF; CDR3 DNA: TGTGCCGGCAGCTCTTCCACAGATACGCAGTATTTT; clone size: few; V gene: TRBV7-9; J gene: TRBJ2-3; D gene: .
CDR3 protein: CASSEMGWGLEAFF; CDR3 DNA: TGTGCCAGCAGTGAAATGGGGTGGGGTCTGGAAGCTTTCTTT; clone size: few; V gene: TRBV6-1; J gene: TRBJ1-1; D gene: .
CDR3 protein: CSASGGANYGYTF; CDR3 DNA: TGCAGTGCTAGTGGCGGAGCTAACTATGGCTACACCTTC; clone size: .; V gene: TRBV20-1; J gene: TRBJ1-2; D gene: .
CDR3 protein: CSASPWGEQYF; CDR3 DNA: TGCAGTGCTAGTCCTTGGGGTGAGCAGTACTTC; clone size: .; V gene: TRBV20-1; J gene: TRBJ2-7; D gene: .
CDR3 protein: CASSQGYGYTF; CDR3 DNA: TGCGCCAGCAGCCAAGGGTACGGCTACACCTTC; clone size: many; V gene: TRBV3-1; J gene: TRBJ1-2; D gene: .